This T cell receptor (beta chain) is drawn from a study of CD8 T cells in Susac syndrome. Negative isolation was used for CD8+ and CD4+ T cells and FACS enrichment for TEMRA cells. RNA, at roughly 0.45 to 1 ug, was reverse transcribed with random hexamers. TCRdb analysed the immunoSEQ multiplex PCR reads with MiXCR anew, one entry per CDR3 protein. The sample has about 130,000 distinct CDR3 sequences, roughly 94% seen once. Germline V gene lookup returns CDR1 SGHRS and CDR2 YFSETQ. V was clipped by 4 bases and J by 8 bases, with 15 bases between them. The CDR3 consists of 13 residues. V and J are TRBV5-1 and TRBJ1-2; D is perhaps TRBD1 (6 bases). This TCR derives from a human donor with multiple sclerosis. Sequencing was carried out using CD4+ T cells from PBMCs. This CDR3 reads CASSLQGDGGYTF. DNA for the CDR3: TGCGCCAGCAGCCTACAGGGAGATGGGGGCTACACCTTC.